This note documents a single T cell receptor (beta chain) sequence. The antigen remains unidentified. The read finishes 3 residues shy of the CDR3 end, and the germline J gene is used to complete it. The assay was immunoSEQ multiplex PCR, and TCRdb's table has in-frame clones only and misses some. The sample's table shows 4,500 to 5,500 clones. V shed 0 bases and J shed 5 bases, with 19 bases lying between them. The CDR3 totals 17 residues. CDR1 is DFQATT, CDR2 SNEGSKA, per germline (reference sequence). The nonmyeloablative bone marrow transplants came from related graft donors, with transient mixed chimerism. Unstimulated Tregs (CD4+CD25+CD127-) and CD4+CD25- non-Tregs were sorted from PBMCs. This sample was included in a study of Tregs in tolerant kidney transplant recipients. Regarding the study as a whole: Tolerant patients' donor-specific Tregs expanded beyond overall Tregs, suggesting antigen-driven growth. The most relevant donor-specific Treg TCRbeta repertoire apparently came from expansion with activated donor B cells.

Here the sequenced sample was CD4+ T cells from blood (PBMCs), taken 14 months after the transplant. The source of this sequence is a human patient who received a combined kidney and bone marrow transplant. T cells may partly derive from the graft donor. The chain links TRBV20-1 to TRBJ2-2, with D possibly being TRBD2 (7 bases). Incomplete CDR3 DNA: TGCAGTGCTAGAGATCCTCTACGTGGGGGGGCAACCGGGGAG. This translates into CSARDPLRGGATGE. The full CDR3 sequence reads CSARDPLRGGATGELFF.